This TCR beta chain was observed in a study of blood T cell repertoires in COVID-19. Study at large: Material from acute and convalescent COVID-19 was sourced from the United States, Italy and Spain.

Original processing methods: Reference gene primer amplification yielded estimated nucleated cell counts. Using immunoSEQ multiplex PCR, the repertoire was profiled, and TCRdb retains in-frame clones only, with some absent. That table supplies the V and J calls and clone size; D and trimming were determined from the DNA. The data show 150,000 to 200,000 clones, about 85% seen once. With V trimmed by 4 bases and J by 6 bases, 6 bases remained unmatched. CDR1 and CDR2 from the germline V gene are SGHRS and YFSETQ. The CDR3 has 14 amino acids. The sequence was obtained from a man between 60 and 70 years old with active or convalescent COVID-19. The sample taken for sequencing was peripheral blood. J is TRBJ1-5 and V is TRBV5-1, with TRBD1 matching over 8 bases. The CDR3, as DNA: TGCGCCAGCAGCCTCGACAGGGGTGGTCAGCCCCAGCATTTT. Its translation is CASSLDRGGQPQHF.